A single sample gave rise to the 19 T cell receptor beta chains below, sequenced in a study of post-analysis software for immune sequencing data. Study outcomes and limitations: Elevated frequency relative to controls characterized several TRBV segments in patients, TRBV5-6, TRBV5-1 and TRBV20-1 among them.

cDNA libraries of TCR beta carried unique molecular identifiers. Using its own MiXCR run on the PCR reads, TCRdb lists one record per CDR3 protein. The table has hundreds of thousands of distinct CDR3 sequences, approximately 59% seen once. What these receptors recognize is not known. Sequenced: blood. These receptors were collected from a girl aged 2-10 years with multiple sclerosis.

The CDR3 region has the DNA TGTGCCAGCAGTTTAGAGGTCGCTGGTACCATTCACGAGCAGTACTTC. It translates to CASSLEVAGTIHEQYF. The chain carries TRBV28 and TRBJ2-7; D remains unclear. CDR3 length: 16 residues. V gave up 2 bases and J gave up 5 bases, with 19 bases separating them. The germline V gene has CDR1 MDHEN and CDR2 SYDVKM.

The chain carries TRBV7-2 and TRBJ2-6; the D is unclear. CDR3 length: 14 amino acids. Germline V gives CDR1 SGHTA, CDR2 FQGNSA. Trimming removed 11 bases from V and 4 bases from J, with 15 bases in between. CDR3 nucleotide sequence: TGTGCCCGGAAGCGCGGATCCGGGGCCAACGTCCTGACTTTC. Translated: CARKRGSGANVLTF.

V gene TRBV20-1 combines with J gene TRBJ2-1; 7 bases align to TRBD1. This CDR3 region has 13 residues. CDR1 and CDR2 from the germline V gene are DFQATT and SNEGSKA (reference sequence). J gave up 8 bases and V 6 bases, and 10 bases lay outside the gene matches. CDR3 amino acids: CSASDRVGDEQFF. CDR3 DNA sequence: TGCAGTGCCAGCGACAGGGTCGGAGATGAGCAGTTCTTC.

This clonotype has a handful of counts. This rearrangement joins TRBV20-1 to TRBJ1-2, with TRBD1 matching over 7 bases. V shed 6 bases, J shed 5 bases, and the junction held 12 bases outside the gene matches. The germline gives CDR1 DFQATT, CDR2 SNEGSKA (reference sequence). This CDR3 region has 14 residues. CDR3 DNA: TGCAGTGCCCCTTCCGGGACAGCAATTTATGGCTACACCTTC. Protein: CSAPSGTAIYGYTF.

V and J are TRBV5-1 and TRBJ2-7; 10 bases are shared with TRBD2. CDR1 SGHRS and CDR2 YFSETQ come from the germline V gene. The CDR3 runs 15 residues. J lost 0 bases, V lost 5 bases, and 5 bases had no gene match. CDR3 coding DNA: TGCGCCAGCAGAACCGGGACTAGCGTCTCCTACGAGCAGTACTTC. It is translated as CASRTGTSVSYEQYF.

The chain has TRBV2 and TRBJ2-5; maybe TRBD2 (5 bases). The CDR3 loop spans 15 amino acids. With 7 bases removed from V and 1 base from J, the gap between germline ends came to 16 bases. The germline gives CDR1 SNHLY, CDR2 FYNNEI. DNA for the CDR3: TGTGCCAGCACTGACTTCGAGGGCAGCCAAGAGACCCAGTACTTC. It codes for CASTDFEGSQETQYF.

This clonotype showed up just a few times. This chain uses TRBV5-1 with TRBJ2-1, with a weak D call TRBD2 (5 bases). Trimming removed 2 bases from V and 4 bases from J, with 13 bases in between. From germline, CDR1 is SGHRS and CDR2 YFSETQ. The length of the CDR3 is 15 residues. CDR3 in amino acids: CASSLRSGHYNEQFF. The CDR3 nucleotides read TGCGCCAGCAGCTTAAGAAGCGGCCATTACAATGAGCAGTTCTTC.

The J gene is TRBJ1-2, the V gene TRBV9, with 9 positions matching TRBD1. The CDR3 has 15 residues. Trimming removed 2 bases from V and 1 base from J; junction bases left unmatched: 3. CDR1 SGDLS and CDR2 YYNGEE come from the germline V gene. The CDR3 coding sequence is TGTGCCAGCAGCGTGGGGGGACAGGGTAACTATGGCTACACCTTC. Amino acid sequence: CASSVGGQGNYGYTF.

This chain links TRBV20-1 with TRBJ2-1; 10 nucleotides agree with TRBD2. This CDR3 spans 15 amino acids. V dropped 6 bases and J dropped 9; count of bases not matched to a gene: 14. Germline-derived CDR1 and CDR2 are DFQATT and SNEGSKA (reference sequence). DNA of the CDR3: TGCAGTGCCCAGGGGCTAGCGGGAGCGGCGGGTGAGCAGTTCTTC. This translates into CSAQGLAGAAGEQFF.

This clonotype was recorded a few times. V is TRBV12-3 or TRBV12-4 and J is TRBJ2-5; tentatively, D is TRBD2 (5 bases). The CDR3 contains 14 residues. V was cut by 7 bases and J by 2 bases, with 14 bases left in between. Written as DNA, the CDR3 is TGTGCCAGCAACCCAGGACTGACGCAAGAGACCCAGTACTTC. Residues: CASNPGLTQETQYF.

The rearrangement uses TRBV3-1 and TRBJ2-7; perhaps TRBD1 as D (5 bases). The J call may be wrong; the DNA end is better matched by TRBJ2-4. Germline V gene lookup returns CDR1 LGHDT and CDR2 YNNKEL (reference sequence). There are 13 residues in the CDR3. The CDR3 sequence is CASSSWTTNIQYF. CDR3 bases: TGTGCCAGCAGCTCGTGGACAACAAACATTCAGTACTTC.

The CDR3 sequence: CASSTGQGLAGTQYF. In nucleotides, the CDR3 is TGCGCCAGCAGCACGGGACAGGGGCTTGCAGGGACCCAGTACTTC. The chain joins TRBV5-1 to TRBJ2-7; 10 bases line up with TRBD1. The DNA matches TRBJ2-5 better at its end, which makes the J call doubtful. This CDR3 contains 15 residues. Germline CDR1 and CDR2: SGHRS and YFSETQ.

CDR3 in amino acids: CASSSGQAREQYF. CDR3 DNA: TGTGCCAGCAGCTCCGGACAGGCACGGGAGCAGTACTTC. This chain links TRBV7-2 with TRBJ2-7, with TRBD1 matching 7 bases. CDR3 length: 13 amino acids. Germline values: CDR1 SGHTA, CDR2 FQGNSA. Losses at the gene ends were 4 bases for V and 7 bases for J; bases not matched to a gene: 7.

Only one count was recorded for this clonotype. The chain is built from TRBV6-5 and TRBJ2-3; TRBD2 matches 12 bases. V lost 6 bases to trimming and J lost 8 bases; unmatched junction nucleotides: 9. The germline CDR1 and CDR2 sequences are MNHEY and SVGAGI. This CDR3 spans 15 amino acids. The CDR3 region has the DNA TGTGCCAGCAGCACCCTAGCGGGGGGGCGGGGTACGCAGTATTTT. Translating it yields CASSTLAGGRGTQYF.

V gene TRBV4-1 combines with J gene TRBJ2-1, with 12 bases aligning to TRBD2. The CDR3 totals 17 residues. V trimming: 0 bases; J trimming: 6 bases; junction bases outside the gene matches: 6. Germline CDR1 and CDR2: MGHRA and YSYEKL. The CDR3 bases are TGCGCCAGCAGCCAAGATCGGGGACTAGCGGGCCTCAATGAGCAGTTCTTC. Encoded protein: CASSQDRGLAGLNEQFF.

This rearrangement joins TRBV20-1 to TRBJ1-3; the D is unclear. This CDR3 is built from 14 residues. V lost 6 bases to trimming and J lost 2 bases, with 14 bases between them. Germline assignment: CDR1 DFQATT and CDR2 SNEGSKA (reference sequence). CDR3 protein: CSARSGFTGNTIYF. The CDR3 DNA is TGCAGTGCCCGGTCCGGGTTCACTGGAAACACCATATATTTT.

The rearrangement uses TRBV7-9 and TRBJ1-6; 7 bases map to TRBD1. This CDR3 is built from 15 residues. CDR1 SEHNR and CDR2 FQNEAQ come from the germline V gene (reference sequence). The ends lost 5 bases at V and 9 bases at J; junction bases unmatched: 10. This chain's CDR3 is CASSLYRGGSSPLHF. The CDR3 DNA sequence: TGTGCCAGCAGCCTATACAGGGGAGGTAGTTCACCCCTCCACTTT.

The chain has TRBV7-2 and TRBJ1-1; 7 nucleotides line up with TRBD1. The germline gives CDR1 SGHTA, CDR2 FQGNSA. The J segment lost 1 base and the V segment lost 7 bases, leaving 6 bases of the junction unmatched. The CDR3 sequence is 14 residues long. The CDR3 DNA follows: TGTGCCAGCACCCTTAACAGGGGGAACACTGAAGCTTTCTTT. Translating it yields CASTLNRGNTEAFF.

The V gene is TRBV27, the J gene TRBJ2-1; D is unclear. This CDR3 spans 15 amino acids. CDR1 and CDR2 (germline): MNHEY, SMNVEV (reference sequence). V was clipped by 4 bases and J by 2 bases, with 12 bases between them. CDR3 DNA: TGTGCCAGCAGTTCCGTATTGGGCCCCTACAATGAGCAGTTCTTC. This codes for CASSSVLGPYNEQFF.